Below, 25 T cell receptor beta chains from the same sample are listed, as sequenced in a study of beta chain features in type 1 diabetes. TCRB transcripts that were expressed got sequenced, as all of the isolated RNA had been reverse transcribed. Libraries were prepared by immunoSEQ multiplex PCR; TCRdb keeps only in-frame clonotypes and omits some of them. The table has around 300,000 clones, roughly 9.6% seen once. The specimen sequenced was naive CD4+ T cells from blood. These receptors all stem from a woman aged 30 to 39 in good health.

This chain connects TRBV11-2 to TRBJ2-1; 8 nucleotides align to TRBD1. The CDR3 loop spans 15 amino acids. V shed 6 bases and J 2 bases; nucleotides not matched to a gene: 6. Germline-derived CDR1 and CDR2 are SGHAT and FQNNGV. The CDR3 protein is CASRIPGQAYNEQFF. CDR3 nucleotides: TGTGCCAGCAGAATACCGGGACAGGCCTACAATGAGCAGTTCTTC.

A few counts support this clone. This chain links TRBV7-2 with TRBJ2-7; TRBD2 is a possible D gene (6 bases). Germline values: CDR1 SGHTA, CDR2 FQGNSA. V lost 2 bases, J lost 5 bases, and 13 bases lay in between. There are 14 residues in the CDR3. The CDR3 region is CASSLSQGLNEQYF. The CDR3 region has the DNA TGTGCCAGCAGCTTAAGTCAGGGACTGAACGAGCAGTACTTC.

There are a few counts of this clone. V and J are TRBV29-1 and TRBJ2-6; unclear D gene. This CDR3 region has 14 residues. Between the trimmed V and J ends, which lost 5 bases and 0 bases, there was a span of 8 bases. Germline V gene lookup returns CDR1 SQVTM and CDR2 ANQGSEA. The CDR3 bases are TGCAGCGTTCTTCGTTACTCTGGGGCCAACGTCCTGACTTTC. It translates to CSVLRYSGANVLTF.

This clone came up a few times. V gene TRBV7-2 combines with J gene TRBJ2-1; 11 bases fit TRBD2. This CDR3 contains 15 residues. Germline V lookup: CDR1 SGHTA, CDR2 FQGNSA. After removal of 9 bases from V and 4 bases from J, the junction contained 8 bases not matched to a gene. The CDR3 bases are TGTGCCAGTAGGACTAGCGGGCTTACTTACAATGAGCAGTTCTTC. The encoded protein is CASRTSGLTYNEQFF.

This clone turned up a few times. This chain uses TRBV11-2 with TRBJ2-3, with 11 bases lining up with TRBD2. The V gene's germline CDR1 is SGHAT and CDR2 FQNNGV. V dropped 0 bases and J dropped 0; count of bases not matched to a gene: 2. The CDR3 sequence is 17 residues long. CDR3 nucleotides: TGTGCCAGCAGCTTAGAATGGACTAGCGGGAGCACAGATACGCAGTATTTT. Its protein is CASSLEWTSGSTDTQYF.

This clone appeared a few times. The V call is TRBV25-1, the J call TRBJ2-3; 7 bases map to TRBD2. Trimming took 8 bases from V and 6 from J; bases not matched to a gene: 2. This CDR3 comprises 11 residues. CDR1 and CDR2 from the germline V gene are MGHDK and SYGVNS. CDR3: CASVGGDTQYF. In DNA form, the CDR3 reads TGTGCCAGCGTGGGGGGGGATACGCAGTATTTT. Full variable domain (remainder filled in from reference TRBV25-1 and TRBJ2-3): EADIYQTPRYLVIGTGKKITLECSQTMGHDKMYWYQQDPGMELHLIHYSYGVNSTEKGDLSSESTVSRIRTEHFPLTLESARPSHTSQYLCASVGGDTQYFGPGTRLTVL.

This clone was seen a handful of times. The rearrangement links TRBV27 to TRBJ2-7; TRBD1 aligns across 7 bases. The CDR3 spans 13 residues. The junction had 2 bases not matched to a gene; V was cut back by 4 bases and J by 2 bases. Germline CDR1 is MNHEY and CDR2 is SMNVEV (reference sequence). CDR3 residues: CASSSQGPYEQYF. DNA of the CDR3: TGTGCCAGCAGTTCACAGGGGCCCTACGAGCAGTACTTC.

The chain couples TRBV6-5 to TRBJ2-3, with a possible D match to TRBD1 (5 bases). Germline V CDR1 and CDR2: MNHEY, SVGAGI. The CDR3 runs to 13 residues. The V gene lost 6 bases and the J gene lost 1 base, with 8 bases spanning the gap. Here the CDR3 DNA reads TGTGCCAGCAGCCCGACAGGCACAGATACGCAGTATTTT. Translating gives CASSPTGTDTQYF.

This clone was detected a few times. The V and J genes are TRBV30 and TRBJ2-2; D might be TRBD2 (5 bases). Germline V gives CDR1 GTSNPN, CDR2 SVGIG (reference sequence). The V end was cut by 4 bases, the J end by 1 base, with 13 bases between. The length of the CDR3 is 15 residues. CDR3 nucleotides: TGTGCCTGGACCTTGGGTAGCGTGAACACCGGGGAGCTGTTTTTT. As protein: CAWTLGSVNTGELFF.

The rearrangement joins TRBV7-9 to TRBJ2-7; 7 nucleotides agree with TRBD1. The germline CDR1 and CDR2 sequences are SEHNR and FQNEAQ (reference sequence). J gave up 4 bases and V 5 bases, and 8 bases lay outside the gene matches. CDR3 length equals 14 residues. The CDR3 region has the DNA TGTGCCAGCAGCGAAAGGACAGGTCGATACGAGCAGTACTTC. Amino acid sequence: CASSERTGRYEQYF.

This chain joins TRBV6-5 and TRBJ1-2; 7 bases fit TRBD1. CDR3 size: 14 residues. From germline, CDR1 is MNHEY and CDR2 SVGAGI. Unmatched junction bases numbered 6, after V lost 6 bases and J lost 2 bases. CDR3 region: CASSLGQANYGYTF. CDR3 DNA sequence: TGTGCCAGCAGCCTCGGACAGGCGAACTATGGCTACACCTTC.

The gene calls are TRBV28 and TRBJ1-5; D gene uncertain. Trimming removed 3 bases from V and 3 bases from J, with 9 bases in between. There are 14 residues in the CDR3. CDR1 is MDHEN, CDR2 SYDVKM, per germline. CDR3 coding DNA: TGTGCCAGCAGTTTGGCGGGTCTCAATCAGCCCCAGCATTTT. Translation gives CASSLAGLNQPQHF.

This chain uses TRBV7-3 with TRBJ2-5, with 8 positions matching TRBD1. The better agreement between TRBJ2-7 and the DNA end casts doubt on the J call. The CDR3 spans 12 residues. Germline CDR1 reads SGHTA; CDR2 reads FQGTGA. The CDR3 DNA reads TGTGCCAGCAGCGTAGACAGGGGCGAGCAGTACTTC. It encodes CASSVDRGEQYF.

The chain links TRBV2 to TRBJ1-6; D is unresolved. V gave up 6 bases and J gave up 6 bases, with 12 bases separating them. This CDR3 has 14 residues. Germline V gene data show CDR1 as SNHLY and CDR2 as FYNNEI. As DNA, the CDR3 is TGTGCCAGCAGGCTCTCGGAGTCTAATTCACCCCTCCACTTT. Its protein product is CASRLSESNSPLHF. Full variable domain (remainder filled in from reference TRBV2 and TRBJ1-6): EPEVTQTPSHQVTQMGQEVILRCVPISNHLYFYWYRQILGQKVEFLVSFYNNEISEKSEIFDDQFSVERPDGSNFTLKIRSTKLEDSAMYFCASRLSESNSPLHFGNGTRLTVT.

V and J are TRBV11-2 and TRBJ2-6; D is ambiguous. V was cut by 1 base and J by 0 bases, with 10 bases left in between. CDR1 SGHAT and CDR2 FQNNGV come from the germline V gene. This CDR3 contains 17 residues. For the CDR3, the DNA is TGTGCCAGCAGCTTAGCCTATCACAGCTCTGGGGCCAACGTCCTGACTTTC. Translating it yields CASSLAYHSSGANVLTF.

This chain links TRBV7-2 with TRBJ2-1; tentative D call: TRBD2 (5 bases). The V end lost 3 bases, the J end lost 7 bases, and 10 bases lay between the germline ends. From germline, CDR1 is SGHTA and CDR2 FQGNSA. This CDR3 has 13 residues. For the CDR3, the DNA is TGTGCCAGCAGCTTCGTGGGAGTTAATGAGCAGTTCTTC. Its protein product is CASSFVGVNEQFF.

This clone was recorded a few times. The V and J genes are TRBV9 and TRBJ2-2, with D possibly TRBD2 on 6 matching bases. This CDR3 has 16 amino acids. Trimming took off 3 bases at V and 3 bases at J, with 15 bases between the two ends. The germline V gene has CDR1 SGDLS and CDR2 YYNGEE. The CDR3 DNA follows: TGTGCCAGCAGCGGCACGGCGGGGTTTGACACCGGGGAGCTGTTTTTT. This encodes CASSGTAGFDTGELFF.

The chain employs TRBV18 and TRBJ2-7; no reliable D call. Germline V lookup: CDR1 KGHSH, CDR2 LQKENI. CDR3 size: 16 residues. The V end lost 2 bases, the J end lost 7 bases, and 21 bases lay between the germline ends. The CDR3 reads CASSPETGRPVREQYF. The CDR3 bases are TGTGCCAGCTCACCAGAGACGGGTAGGCCGGTGAGGGAGCAGTACTTC.

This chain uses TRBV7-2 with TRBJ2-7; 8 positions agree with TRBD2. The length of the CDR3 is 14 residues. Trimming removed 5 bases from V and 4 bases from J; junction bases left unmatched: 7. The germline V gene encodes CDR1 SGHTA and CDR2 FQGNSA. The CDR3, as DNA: TGTGCCAGCAGCCTCGGACTAGCACAGTACGAGCAGTACTTC. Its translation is CASSLGLAQYEQYF.

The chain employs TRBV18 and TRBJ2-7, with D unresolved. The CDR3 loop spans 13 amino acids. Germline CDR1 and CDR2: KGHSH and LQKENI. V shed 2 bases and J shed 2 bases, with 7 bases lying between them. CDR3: CASSPYDTYEQYF. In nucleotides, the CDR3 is TGTGCCAGCTCACCATACGACACCTACGAGCAGTACTTC.

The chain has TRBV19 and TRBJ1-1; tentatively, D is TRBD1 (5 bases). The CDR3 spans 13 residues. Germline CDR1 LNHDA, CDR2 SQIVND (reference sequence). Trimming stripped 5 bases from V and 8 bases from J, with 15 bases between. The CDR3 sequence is CASSLGTTREAFF. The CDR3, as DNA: TGTGCCAGTAGTCTCGGGACTACGCGAGAAGCTTTCTTT.

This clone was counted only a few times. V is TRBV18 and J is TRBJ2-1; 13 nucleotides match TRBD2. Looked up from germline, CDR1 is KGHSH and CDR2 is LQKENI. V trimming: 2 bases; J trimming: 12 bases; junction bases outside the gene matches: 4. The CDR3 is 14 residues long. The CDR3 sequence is CASSPGTSGIGQFF. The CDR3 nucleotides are TGTGCCAGCTCACCAGGGACTAGCGGGATAGGGCAGTTCTTC.

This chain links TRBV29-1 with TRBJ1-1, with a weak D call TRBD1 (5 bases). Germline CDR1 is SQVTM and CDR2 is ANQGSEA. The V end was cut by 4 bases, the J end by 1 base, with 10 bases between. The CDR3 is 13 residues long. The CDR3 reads CSVVGQQNTEAFF. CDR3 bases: TGCAGCGTTGTCGGACAACAGAACACTGAAGCTTTCTTT.

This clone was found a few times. CDR3 residues: CASSYSRGRYEQYF. CDR3 DNA sequence: TGTGCCAGCAGTTACTCTAGGGGTCGGTACGAGCAGTACTTC. The chain has TRBV6-5 and TRBJ2-7; possible D gene TRBD1, 5 bases. This CDR3 is 14 amino acids long. Germline V CDR1 and CDR2: MNHEY, SVGAGI. Trimming removed 0 bases at V and 4 bases at J, with 10 bases between.

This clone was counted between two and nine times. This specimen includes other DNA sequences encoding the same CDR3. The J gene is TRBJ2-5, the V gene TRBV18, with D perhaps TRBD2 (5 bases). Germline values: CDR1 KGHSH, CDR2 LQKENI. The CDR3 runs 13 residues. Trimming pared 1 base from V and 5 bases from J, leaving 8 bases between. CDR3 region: CASSPQGGETQYF. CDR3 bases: TGTGCCAGCTCACCACAGGGCGGGGAGACCCAGTACTTC.